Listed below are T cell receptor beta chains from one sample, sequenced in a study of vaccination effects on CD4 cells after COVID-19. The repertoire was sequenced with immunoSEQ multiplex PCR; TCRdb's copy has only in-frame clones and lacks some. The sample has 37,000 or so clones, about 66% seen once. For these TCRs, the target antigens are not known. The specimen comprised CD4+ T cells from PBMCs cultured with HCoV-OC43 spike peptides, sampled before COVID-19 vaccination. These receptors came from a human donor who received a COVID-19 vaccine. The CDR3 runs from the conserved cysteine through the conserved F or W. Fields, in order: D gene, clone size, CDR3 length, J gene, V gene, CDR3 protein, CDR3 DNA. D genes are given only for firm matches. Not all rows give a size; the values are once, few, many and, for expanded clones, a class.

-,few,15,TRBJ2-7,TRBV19,CASSPGLLSSYEQYF,TGTGCCAGTAGTCCTGGACTTTTAAGCTCCTACGAGCAGTACTTC
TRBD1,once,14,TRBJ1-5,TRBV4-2,CASSPGTGNQPQHF,TGTGCCAGCAGCCCTGGGACAGGGAATCAGCCCCAGCATTTT
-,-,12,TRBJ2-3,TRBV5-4,CASSFDQNTQYF,TGTGCCAGCAGCTTTGACCAAAATACGCAGTATTTT
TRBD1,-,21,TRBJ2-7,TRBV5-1,CASSSRDRTSSFLGAVDEQYF,TGCGCCAGCAGCTCCCGGGACAGGACATCTTCTTTTCTTGGGGCGGTTGACGAGCAGTACTTC
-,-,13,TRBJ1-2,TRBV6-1,CASSETGLWGYTF,TGTGCCAGCAGTGAAACAGGCCTTTGGGGCTACACCTTC
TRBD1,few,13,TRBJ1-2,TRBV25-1,CASSPGQGYGYTF,TGTGCCAGCAGCCCGGGACAGGGATACGGCTACACCTTC
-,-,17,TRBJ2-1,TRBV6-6,CASSPPSGRPSYNEQFF,TGTGCCAGCAGTCCTCCTTCCGGGCGGCCCTCCTACAATGAGCAGTTCTTC
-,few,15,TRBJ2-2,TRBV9,CASSVGTVDTGELFF,TGTGCCAGCAGCGTAGGGACGGTGGACACCGGGGAGCTGTTTTTT
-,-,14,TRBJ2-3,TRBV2,CASSDPADKDTQYF,TGTGCCAGCAGTGATCCCGCCGATAAAGATACGCAGTATTTT
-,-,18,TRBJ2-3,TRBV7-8,CASSLEGWGPRGGYTQYF,TGTGCCAGCAGCTTAGAGGGTTGGGGCCCAAGGGGGGGATATACGCAGTATTTT
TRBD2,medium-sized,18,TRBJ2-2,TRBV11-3,CASSLDQSGSGVTGELFF,TGTGCCAGCAGCTTAGATCAGAGCGGGAGCGGCGTCACCGGGGAGCTGTTTTTT
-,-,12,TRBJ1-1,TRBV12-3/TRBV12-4,CASSFGQGGAFF,TGTGCCAGCAGTTTTGGGCAGGGTGGAGCTTTCTTT
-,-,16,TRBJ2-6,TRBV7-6,CASSLADSSGANVLTF,TGTGCCAGCAGCTTGGCAGATAGCTCTGGGGCCAACGTCCTGACTTTC
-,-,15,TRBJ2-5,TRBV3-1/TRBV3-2,CASSQRGRRMKTQYF,TGTGCCAGCAGCCAACGGGGGCGCCGGATGAAGACCCAGTACTTC
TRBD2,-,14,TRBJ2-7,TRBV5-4,CASSLAGTSIGQYF,TGTGCCAGCAGCTTGGCCGGGACTAGTATCGGGCAGTACTTC
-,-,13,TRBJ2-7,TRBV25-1,CASTRGGGYEQYF,TGTGCCAGCACCAGGGGGGGCGGGTACGAGCAGTACTTC
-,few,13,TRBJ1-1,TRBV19,CASSIRVKTEAFF,TGTGCCAGTAGTATCAGGGTGAAAACTGAAGCTTTCTTT
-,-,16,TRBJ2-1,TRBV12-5,CASGLASEVYKNEQFF,TGTGCTAGTGGTTTGGCTAGCGAGGTTTACAAGAATGAGCAGTTCTTC
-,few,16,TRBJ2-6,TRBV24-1,CATSGPPYSGANVLTF,TGTGCCACCAGTGGGCCCCCTTACTCTGGGGCCAACGTCCTGACTTTC
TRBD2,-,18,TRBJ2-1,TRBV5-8,CASSYTGTSGGIYNEQFF,TGTGCCAGCAGTTATACCGGGACTAGCGGGGGGATATACAATGAGCAGTTCTTC
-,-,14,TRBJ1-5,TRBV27,CASSIGISNQPQHF,TGTGCCAGCAGTATAGGAATTAGCAATCAGCCCCAGCATTTT
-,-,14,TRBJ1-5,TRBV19,CASSLRHSNQPQHF,TGTGCCAGTAGTTTGAGACACAGCAATCAGCCCCAGCATTTT
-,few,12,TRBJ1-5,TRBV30,CAWSGGPQPQHF,TGTGCCTGGAGTGGGGGGCCCCAGCCCCAGCATTTT
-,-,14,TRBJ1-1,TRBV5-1,CASSLNPPNTEAFF,TGCGCCAGCAGCTTGAACCCTCCGAACACTGAAGCTTTCTTT
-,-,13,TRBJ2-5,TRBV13,CASSLDQQETQYF,TGTGCCAGCAGCTTAGACCAGCAAGAGACCCAGTACTTC
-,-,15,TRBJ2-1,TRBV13,CASSLMGGRSNEQFF,TGTGCCAGCAGCTTAATGGGGGGGCGCTCCAATGAGCAGTTCTTC
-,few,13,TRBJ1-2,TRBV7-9,CASSPGPAGGYTF,TGTGCCAGCAGCCCAGGGCCGGCAGGGGGCTACACCTTC
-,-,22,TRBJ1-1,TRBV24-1,CATSDSKTAHPQKGPRNTEAFF,TGTGCCACCAGTGACTCAAAGACGGCTCACCCACAAAAGGGGCCCAGAAACACTGAAGCTTTCTTT
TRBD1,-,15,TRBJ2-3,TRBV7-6,CASSLATGVTDTQYF,TGTGCCAGCAGCTTAGCGACAGGGGTGACAGATACGCAGTATTTT
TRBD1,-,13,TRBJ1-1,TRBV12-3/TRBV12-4,CASSSLPETGSFF,TGTGCCAGCAGTTCGTTGCCCGAGACAGGGTCTTTCTTT
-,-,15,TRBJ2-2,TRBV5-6,CASSSSGTPTGELFF,TGTGCCAGCAGCTCGAGTGGGACACCCACCGGGGAGCTGTTTTTT
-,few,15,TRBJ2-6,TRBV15,CATSKESSGANVLTF,TGTGCCACCAGCAAGGAGAGCTCTGGGGCCAACGTCCTGACTTTC
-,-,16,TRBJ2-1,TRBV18,CASSPGVQGTYNEQFF,TGTGCCAGCTCACCTGGAGTCCAGGGGACCTACAATGAGCAGTTCTTC